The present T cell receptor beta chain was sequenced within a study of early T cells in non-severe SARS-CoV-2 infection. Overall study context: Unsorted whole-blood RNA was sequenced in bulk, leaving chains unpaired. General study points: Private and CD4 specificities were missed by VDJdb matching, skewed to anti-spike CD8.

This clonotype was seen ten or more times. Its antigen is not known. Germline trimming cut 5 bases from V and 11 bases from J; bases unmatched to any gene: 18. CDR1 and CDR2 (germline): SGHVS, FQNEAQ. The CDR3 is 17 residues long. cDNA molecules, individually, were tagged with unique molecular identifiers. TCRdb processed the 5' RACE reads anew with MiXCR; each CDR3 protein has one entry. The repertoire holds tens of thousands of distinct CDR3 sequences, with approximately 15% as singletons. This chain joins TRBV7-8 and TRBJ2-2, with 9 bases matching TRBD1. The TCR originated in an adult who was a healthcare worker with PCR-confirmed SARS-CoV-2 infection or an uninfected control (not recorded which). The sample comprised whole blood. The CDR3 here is CASSPKGRDRVMFELFF. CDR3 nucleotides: TGTGCCAGCAGCCCGAAGGGTCGGGACAGGGTTATGTTTGAGCTGTTTTTT.